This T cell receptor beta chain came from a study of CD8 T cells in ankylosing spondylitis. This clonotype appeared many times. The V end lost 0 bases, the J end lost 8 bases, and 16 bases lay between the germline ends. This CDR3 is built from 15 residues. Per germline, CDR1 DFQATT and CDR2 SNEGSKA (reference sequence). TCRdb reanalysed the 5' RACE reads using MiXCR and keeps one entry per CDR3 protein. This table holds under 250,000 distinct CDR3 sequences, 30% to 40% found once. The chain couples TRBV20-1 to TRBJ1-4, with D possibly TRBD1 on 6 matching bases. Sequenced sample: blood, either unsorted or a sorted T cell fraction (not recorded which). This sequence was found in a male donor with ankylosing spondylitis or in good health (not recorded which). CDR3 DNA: TGCAGTGCTAGAGATCAGCAGGGAGGGGGAGAAAAACTGTTTTTT. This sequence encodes CSARDQQGGGEKLFF.